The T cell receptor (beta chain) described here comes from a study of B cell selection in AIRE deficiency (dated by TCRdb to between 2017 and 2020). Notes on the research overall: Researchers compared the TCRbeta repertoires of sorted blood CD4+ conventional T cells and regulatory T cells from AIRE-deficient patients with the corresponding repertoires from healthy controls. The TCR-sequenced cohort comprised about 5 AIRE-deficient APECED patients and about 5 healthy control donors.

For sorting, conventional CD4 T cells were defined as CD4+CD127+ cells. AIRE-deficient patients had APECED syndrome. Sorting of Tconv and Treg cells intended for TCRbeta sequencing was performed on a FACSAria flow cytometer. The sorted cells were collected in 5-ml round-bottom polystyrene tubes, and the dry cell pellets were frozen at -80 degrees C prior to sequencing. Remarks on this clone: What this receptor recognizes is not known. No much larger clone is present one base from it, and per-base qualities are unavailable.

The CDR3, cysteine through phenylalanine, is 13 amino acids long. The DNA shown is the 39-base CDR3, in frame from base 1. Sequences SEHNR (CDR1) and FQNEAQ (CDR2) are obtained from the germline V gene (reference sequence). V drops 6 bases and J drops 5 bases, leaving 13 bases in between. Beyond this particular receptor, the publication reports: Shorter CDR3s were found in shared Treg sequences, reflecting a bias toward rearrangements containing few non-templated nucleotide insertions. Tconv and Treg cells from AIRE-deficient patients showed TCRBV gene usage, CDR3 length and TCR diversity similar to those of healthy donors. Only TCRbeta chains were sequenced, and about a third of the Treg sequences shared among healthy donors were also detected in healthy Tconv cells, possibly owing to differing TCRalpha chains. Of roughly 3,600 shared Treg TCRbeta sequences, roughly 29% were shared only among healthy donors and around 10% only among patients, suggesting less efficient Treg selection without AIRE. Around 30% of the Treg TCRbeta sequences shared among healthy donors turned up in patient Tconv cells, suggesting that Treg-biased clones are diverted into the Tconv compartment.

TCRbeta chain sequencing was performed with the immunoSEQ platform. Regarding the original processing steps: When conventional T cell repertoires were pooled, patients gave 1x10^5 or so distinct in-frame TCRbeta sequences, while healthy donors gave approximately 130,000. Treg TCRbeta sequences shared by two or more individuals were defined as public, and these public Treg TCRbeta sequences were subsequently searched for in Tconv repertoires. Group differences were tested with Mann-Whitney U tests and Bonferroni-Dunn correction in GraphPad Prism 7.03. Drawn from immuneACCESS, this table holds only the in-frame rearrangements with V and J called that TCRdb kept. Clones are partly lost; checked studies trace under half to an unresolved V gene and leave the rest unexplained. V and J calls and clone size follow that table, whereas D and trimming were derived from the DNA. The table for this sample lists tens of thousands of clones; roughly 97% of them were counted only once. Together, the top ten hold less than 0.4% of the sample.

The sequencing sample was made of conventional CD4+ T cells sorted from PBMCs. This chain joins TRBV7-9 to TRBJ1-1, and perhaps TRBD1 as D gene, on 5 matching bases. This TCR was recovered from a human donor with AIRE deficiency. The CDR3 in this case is CASRYPGQTEAFF. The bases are TGTGCCAGCAGGTACCCAGGGCAAACTGAAGCTTTCTTT. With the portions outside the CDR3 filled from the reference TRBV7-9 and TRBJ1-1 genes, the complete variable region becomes DTGVSQNPRHKITKRGQNVTFRCDPISEHNRLYWYRQTLGQGPEFLTYFQNEAQLEKSRLLSDRFSAERPKGSFSTLEIQRTEQGDSAMYLCASRYPGQTEAFFGQGTRLTVV.